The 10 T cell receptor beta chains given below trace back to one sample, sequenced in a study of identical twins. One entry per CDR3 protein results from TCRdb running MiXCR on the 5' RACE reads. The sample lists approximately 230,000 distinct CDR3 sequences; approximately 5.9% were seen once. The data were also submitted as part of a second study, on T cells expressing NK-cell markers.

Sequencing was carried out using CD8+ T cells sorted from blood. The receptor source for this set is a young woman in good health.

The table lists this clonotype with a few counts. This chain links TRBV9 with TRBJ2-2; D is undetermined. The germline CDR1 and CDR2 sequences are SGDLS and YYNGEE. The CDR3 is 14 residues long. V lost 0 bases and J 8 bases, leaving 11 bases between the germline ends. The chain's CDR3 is CASSVGGVEGELFF. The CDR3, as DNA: TGTGCCAGCAGCGTAGGTGGGGTAGAAGGGGAGCTGTTTTTT.

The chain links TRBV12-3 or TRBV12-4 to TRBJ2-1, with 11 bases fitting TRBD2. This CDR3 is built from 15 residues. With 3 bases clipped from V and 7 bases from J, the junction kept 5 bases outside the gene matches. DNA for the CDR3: TGTGCCAGCAGTTTCACTAGCGGGGGACCAAATGAGCAGTTCTTC. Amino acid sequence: CASSFTSGGPNEQFF.

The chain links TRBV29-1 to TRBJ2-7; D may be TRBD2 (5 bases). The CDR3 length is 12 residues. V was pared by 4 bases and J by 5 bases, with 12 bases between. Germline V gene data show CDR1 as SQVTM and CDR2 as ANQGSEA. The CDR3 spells CSVAEGTNEQYF. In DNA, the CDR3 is TGCAGCGTTGCAGAGGGAACTAACGAGCAGTACTTC.

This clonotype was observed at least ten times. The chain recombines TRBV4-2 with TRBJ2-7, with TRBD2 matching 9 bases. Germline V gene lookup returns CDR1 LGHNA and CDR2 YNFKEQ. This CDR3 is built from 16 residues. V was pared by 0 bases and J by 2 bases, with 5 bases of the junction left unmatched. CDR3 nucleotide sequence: TGTGCCAGCAGCCAAGAAAGAAGCGGGGGGACCTACGAGCAGTACTTC. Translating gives CASSQERSGGTYEQYF.

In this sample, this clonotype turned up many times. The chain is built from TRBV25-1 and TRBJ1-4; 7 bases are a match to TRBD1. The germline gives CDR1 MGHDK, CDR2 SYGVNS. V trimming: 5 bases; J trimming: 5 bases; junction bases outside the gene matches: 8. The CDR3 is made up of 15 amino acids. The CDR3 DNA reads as TGTGCCAGCAGTTTCTTACAGGGGAAAAATGAAAAACTGTTTTTT. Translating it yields CASSFLQGKNEKLFF.

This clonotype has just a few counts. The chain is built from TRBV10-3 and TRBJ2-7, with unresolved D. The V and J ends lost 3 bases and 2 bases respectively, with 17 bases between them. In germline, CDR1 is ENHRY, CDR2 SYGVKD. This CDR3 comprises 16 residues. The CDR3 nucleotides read TGTGCCATCAGTGACACGGAGATCCCCGTACCCTACGAGCAGTACTTC. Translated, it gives CAISDTEIPVPYEQYF.

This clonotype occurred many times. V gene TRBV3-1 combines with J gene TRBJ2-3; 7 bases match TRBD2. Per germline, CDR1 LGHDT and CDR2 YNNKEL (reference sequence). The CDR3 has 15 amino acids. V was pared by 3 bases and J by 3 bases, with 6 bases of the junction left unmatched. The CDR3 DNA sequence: TGTGCCAGCAGCCATTTGCTAGCGGATACAGATACGCAGTATTTT. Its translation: CASSHLLADTDTQYF.

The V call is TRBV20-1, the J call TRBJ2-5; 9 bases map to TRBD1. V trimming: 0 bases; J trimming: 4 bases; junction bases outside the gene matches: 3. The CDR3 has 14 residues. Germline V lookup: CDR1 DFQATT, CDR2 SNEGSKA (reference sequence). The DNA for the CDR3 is TGCAGTGCTAGAGATCTGGGACAGGGAGAGACCCAGTACTTC. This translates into CSARDLGQGETQYF.

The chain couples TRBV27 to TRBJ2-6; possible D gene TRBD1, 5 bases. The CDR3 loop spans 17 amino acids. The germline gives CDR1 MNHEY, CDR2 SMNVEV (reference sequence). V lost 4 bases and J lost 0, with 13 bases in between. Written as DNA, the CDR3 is TGTGCCAGCAGTTCTCGAGACAGCCGCTCTGGGGCCAACGTCCTGACTTTC. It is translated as CASSSRDSRSGANVLTF.

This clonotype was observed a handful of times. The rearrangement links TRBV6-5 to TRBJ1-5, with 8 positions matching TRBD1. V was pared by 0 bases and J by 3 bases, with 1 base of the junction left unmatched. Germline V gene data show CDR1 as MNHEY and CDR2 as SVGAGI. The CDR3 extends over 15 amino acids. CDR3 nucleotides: TGTGCCAGCAGTTACTCACAGGGGGACAATCAGCCCCAGCATTTT. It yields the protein CASSYSQGDNQPQHF.